Listed here is a single T cell receptor (beta chain). Per the germline V gene, CDR1 is SGHRS and CDR2 is YFSETQ. The CDR3 loop spans 15 amino acids. Trimming at V came to 3 bases and at J to 5 bases, leaving 9 bases not matched to a gene. This study enrolled people aged roughly 18 to 89 from around 25 US geographic areas. The data belong to a study of blood T cell repertoires in COVID-19. Per the study methods: How many nucleated cells were present was estimated from reference gene primer amplification. Profiling relied on immunoSEQ multiplex PCR, and the TCRdb table lists in-frame clones only, not all of them. V, J and clone size derive from that table, while D and trimming were established from the DNA sequence. Here the sample spans more than 450,000 clones, 87% being singletons.

The receptor was derived from a woman aged 18-29 years who had recovered from COVID-19. Material for sequencing was PBMCs or T cells enriched from blood (not recorded which). J is TRBJ1-2 and V is TRBV5-1; 8 nucleotides match TRBD1. The CDR3 loop reads CASSSPGGRRYGYTF. The CDR3 bases are TGCGCCAGCAGCTCGCCAGGGGGCAGGAGGTATGGCTACACCTTC.